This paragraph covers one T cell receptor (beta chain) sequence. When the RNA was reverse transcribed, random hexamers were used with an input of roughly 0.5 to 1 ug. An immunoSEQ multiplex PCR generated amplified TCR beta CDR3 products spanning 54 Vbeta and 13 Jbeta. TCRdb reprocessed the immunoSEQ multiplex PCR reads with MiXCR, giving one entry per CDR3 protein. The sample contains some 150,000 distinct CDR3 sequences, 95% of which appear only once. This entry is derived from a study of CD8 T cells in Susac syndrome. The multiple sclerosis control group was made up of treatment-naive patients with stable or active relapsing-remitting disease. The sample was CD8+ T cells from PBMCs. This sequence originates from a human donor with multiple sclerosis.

This CDR3 is CASSQNRGEAFF. The DNA of the CDR3 is TGTGCCAGCAGCCAAAACAGGGGTGAAGCTTTCTTT. The chain carries TRBV7-9 and TRBJ1-1; TRBD1 agrees at 7 bases. Trimming at V came to 5 bases and at J to 7 bases, leaving 4 bases not matched to a gene. This CDR3 spans 12 amino acids. From germline, CDR1 is SEHNR and CDR2 FQNEAQ (reference sequence).